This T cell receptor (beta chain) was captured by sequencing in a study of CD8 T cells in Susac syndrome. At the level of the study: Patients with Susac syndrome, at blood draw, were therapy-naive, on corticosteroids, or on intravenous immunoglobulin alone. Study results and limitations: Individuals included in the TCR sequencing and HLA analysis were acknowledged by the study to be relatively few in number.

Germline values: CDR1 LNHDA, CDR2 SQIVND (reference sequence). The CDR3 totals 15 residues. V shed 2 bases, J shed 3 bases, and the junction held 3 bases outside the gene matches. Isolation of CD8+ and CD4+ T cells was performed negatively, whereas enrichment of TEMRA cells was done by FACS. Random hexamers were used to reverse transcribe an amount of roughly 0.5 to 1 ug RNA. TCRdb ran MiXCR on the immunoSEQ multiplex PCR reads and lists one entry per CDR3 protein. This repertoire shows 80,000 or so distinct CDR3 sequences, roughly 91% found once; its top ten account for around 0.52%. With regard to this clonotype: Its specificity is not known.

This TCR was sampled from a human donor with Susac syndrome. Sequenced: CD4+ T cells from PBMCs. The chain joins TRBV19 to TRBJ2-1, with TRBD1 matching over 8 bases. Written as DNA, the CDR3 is TGTGCCAGTAGTATACCAGGGGGCTACTACAATGAGCAGTTCTTC. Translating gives CASSIPGGYYNEQFF.